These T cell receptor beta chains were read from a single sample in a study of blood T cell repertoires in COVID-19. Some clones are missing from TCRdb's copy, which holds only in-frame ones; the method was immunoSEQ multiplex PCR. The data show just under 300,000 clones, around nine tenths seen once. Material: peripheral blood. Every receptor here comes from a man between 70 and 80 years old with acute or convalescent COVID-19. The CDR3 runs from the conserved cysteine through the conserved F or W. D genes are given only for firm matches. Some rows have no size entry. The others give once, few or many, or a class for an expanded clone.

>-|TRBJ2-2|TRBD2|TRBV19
TGTGCCAGTAGTATAGAGGGAGCGGGAGGCCACACCGGGGAGCTGTTTTTT
CASSIEGAGGHTGELFF
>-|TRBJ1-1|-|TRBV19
TGTGCCAGTAGTATGGAAATTCAGGGGTTTAGGTTGAACACTGAAGCTTTCTTT
CASSMEIQGFRLNTEAFF
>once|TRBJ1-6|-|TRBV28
TGTGCCAGCAGAACAGTGCTCAATAATTCACCCCTCCACTTT
CASRTVLNNSPLHF
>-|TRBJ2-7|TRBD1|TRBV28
TGTGCCAGCAGTTCCACGGGACAGGGGGCTTACGAGCAGTACTTC
CASSSTGQGAYEQYF
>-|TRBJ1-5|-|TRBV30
TGTGCCTGGGGGGACAATTTGAGCAATCAGCCCCAGCATTTT
CAWGDNLSNQPQHF
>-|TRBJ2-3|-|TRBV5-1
TGCGCCAGCAGCTTGGACAGCCACACAGATACGCAGTATTTT
CASSLDSHTDTQYF
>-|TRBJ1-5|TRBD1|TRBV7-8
TGTGCCAGCAGCTCGGGGACAGAAAACCTCGATAGCAATCAGCCCCAGCATTTT
CASSSGTENLDSNQPQHF
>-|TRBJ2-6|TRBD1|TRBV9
TGTGCCAGCAGCCCTACGCTACAGGGGGCGGGGGCCAACGTCCTGACTTTC
CASSPTLQGAGANVLTF
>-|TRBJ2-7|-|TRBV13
TGTGCCAGCAGCTTAGGGGCAGGGAACGAGCAGTACTTC
CASSLGAGNEQYF
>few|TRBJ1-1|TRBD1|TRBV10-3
TGTGCCACCAGACAGGGGAACACTGAAGCTTTCTTT
CATRQGNTEAFF
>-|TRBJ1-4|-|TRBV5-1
TGCGCCAGCAGCCGAGGGGGATCAGCTGAAAAACTGTTTTTT
CASSRGGSAEKLFF
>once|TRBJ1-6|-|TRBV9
TGTGCCAGCAGCGTCTCAGTGGATAATTCACCCCTCCACTTT
CASSVSVDNSPLHF
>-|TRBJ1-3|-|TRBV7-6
TGTGCCAGCAGCCCCCTGGGGGCAAGCCACTCTGGAAACACCATATATTTT
CASSPLGASHSGNTIYF
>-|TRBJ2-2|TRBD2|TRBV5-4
TGTGCCAGCAGCTTGGGCGGGGGGGACCCCACCGGGGAGCTGTTTTTT
CASSLGGGDPTGELFF
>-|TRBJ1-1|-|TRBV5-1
TGCGCCAGCAGCTTGGAAGCCTGGTTGACTGAAGCTTTCTTT
CASSLEAWLTEAFF
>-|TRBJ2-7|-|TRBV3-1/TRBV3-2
TGTGCCAGCAGCCGACGGGGTGGCGAGCAGTACTTC
CASSRRGGEQYF
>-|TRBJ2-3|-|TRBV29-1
TGCAGCGTTGACCGGACAGCCTCGACAGATACGCAGTATTTT
CSVDRTASTDTQYF
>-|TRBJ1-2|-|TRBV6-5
TGTGCCAGCAGAGACGCTGTGGGCCCCTACTATGGCTACACCTTC
CASRDAVGPYYGYTF
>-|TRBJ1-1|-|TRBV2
TGTGCCAGCAGTGAATACAGAACCACTGAAGCTTTCTTT
CASSEYRTTEAFF
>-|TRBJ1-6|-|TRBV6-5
TGTGCCAGCAGCGATAAGATCACAAATTCACCCCTCCACTTT
CASSDKITNSPLHF
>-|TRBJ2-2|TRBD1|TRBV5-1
TGCGCCAGCAGCTCCCTGGACAGGGACTACACCGGGGAGCTGTTTTTT
CASSSLDRDYTGELFF
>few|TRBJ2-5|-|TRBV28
TGTGCCAGCAGAATACGCCGGGAGACCCAGTACTTC
CASRIRRETQYF
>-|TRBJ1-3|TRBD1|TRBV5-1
TGCGCCAGCAGCCTGGGACAGGGGGCGGGCACCATATATTTT
CASSLGQGAGTIYF
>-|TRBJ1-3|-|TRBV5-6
TGTGCCAGCAGCTTGAGGATCAGGGGTGGAAACACCATATATTTT
CASSLRIRGGNTIYF
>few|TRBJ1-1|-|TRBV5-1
TGCGCCAGCAGCTCGGGAATGTTTGAAGCTTTCTTT
CASSSGMFEAFF
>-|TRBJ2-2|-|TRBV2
TGTGCCAGCAGGGAGAGTTCCGGGGAGCTGTTTTTT
CASRESSGELFF
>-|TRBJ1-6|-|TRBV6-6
TGTGCCAGCAGTTACTCTATTACAGTGAATAATTCACCCCTCCACTTT
CASSYSITVNNSPLHF
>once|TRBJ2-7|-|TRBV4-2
TGTGCCAGCAGCCCCCGGGACACCTCCTACGAGCAGTACTTC
CASSPRDTSYEQYF
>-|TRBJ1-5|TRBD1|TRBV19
TGTGCCAGTAGTATTTGGGGACAGCTGAGCAGCAATCAGCCCCAGCATTTT
CASSIWGQLSSNQPQHF
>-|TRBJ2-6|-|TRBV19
TGTGCCAGTAGTCCCGGGACGGGAGTCTCTGGGGCCAACGTCCTGACTTTC
CASSPGTGVSGANVLTF
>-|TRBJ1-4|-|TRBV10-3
TGTGCCATCAGTCGGGAGTCGGAAAAACTGTTTTTT
CAISRESEKLFF
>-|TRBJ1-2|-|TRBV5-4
TGTGCCAGCAGCTCGATGACGGGGACGGGAGACTATGGCTACACCTTC
CASSSMTGTGDYGYTF
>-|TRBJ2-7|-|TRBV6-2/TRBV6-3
TGTGCCAGCAGTTACGGAAGACTAGACGAGCAGTACTTC
CASSYGRLDEQYF
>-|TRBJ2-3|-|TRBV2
TGTGCCAGCAGTGAAGAGGGCAGGGCCACGCAGTATTTT
CASSEEGRATQYF
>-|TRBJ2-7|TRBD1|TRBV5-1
TGCGCCAGCAGCTTGGCACAGGGGACCGAGCAGTACTTC
CASSLAQGTEQYF
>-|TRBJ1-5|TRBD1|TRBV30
TGTGCCTGGACCCGAGGTAGTCAGGGGGTTAATCAGCCCCAGCATTTT
CAWTRGSQGVNQPQHF
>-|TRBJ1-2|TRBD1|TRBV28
TGTGCCAGCAGTTTAACTTGGGACAGGGAATATGGCTACACCTTC
CASSLTWDREYGYTF
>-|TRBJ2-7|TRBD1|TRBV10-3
TGTGCCATCAGTGATATGACAGGGTCGGTTGCGGGTTCCGAGCAGTACTTC
CAISDMTGSVAGSEQYF
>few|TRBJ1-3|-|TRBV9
TGTGCCAGCAGCGTAGCCCCACAGGGAGATGGAAACACCATATATTTT
CASSVAPQGDGNTIYF
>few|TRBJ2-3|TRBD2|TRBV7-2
TGTGCCAGCAGCCAGAGACTAGCGGGAGCAACAGATACGCAGTATTTT
CASSQRLAGATDTQYF
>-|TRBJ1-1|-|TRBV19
TGTGCCAGTAGTAGCGTCGGGGGGGGCGCTGAAGCTTTCTTT
CASSSVGGGAEAFF
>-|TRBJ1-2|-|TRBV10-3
TGTGCCATCAGCCGTTATGAGTATGGCTACACCTTC
CAISRYEYGYTF
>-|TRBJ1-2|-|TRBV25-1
TGTGCCAGCAGCCAGGTGAATGGCTACACCTTC
CASSQVNGYTF
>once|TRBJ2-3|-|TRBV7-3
TGTGCCAGCAGCCCGGGAGCGACCACAGATACGCAGTATTTT
CASSPGATTDTQYF
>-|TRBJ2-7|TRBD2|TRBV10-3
TGTGCCATCACCGCCACACTAGCGGGAGGGCCCCACGAGCAGTACTTC
CAITATLAGGPHEQYF
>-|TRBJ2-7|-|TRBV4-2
TGTGCCAGCAGCCTCACAGTACCGGGACAACCGTACGAGCAGTACTTC
CASSLTVPGQPYEQYF
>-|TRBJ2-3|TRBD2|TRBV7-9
TGTGCCAGCAGCCCGCCCGGGACTAGCGGGCGGGAGACAGATACGCAGTATTTT
CASSPPGTSGRETDTQYF
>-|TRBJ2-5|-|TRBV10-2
TGCGCCAGCAGTGAAATAGTCCAAGAGACCCAGTACTTC
CASSEIVQETQYF
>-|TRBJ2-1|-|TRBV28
TGTGCCAGCAGCCTGACTCCTAGCAACAAGCAGTTCTTC
CASSLTPSNKQFF
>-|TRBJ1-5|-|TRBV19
TGTGCCAGTAGTGCAGGGTTGCATCAGCCCCAGCATTTT
CASSAGLHQPQHF
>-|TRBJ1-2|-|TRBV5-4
TGTGCCAGCACCCTCCCAGGGGCCTATGGCTACACCTTC
CASTLPGAYGYTF
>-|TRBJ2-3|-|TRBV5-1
TGCGCCAGCAGCACAAGTAGACAGAACACAGATACGCAGTATTTT
CASSTSRQNTDTQYF
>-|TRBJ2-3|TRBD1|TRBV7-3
TGTGCCAGCAGCCCAAGGCCTCTGGGACAGGGGGCTTCAGATACGCAGTATTTT
CASSPRPLGQGASDTQYF
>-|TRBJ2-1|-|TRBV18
TGTGCCAGCTCATCCTCCTACAGAATCCAAAATAATGAGCAGTTCTTC
CASSSSYRIQNNEQFF
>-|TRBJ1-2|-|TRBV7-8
TGTGCCAGCAGCTTCGGTCTGGGAGACTATGGCTACACCTTC
CASSFGLGDYGYTF
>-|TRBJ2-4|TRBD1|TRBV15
TGTGCCACCAGCAGTCCAGGGGGCGCGAGGGACATTCAGTACTTC
CATSSPGGARDIQYF
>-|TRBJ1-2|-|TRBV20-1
TGCAGTGCTAACAGTAACTATGGCTACACCTTC
CSANSNYGYTF
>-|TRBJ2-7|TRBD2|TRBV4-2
TGTGCCAGCAGCCAAGCTGGTCTAGCGGTTACCTACGAGCAGTACTTC
CASSQAGLAVTYEQYF
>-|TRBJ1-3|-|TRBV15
TGTGCCACCAGCAGAGATCGGGGACTCTCTGGAAACACCATATATTTT
CATSRDRGLSGNTIYF